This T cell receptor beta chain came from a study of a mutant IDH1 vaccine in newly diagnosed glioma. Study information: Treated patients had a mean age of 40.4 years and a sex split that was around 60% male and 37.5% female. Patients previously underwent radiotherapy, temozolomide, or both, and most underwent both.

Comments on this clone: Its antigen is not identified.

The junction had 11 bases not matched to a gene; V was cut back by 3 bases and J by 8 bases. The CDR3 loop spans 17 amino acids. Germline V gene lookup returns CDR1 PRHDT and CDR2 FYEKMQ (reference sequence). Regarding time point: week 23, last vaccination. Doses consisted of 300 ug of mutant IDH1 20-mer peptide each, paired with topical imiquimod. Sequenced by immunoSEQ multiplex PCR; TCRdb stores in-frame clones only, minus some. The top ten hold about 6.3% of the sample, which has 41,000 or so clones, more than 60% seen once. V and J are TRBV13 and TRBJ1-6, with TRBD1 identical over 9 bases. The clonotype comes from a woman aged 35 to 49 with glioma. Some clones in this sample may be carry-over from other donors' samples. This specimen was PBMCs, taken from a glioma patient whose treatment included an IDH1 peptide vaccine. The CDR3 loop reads CASSLNPGQGFDSPLHF. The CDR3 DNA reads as TGTGCCAGCAGCTTGAATCCGGGACAGGGTTTTGATTCACCCCTCCACTTT. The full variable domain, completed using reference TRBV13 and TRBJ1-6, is AAGVIQSPRHLIKEKRETATLKCYPIPRHDTVYWYQQGPGQDPQFLISFYEKMQSDKGSIPDRFSAQQFSDYHSELNMSSLELGDSALYFCASSLNPGQGFDSPLHFGNGTRLTVT.